Following are 2 T cell receptor beta chains from one sample sequenced in a study of cytomegalovirus exposure and HLA in healthy donors. The study ran its PCR with 60 Vbeta and 13 Jbeta primers. The assay was immunoSEQ multiplex PCR, and TCRdb's table has in-frame clones only and misses some. The sample carries 150,000 or so clones, approximately 80% recorded once. The sequencing sample was made of PBMCs. Receptors were obtained from a woman in her forties in good health and CMV-seropositive.

By frequency in the sample, this clone is medium-sized. CDR3 sequence (DNA): TGTGCCAGCAGTTTGGGGACAGGGGAAACAGATACGCAGTATTTT. It codes for CASSLGTGETDTQYF. V gene TRBV6-6 combines with J gene TRBJ2-3; TRBD1 matches 10 bases. Germline V gene sequence: CDR1 MNHNY, CDR2 SVGAGI (reference sequence). The CDR3 covers 15 residues. V trimming: 4 bases; J trimming: 3 bases; junction bases outside the gene matches: 4.

The chain employs TRBV19 and TRBJ1-4; 9 bases align to TRBD1. The CDR3 sequence is 15 residues long. J gave up 5 bases and V 2 bases, and 3 bases lay outside the gene matches. CDR1 and CDR2 from the germline V gene are LNHDA and SQIVND (reference sequence). The CDR3 coding sequence is TGTGCCAGTAGTATAAAGGGACAGGGAAATGAAAAACTGTTTTTT. This sequence encodes CASSIKGQGNEKLFF.